This TCR beta chain was profiled in a study of shared clonotypes between healthy human individuals. Study conclusions and caveats: Clonotype sharing among donors likely depends on sequencing depth.

The CDR3 is made up of 14 amino acids. V trimming: 4 bases; J trimming: 3 bases; junction bases outside the gene matches: 5. The germline V gene encodes CDR1 SGDLS and CDR2 YYNGEE. Naivety among CD8 cells was defined by CD45RO negativity and positive CCR7 selection, thereby excluding terminally differentiated effector memory CD45RA+ cells. Only in-frame clones appear in the TCRdb table, and some are missing; sequencing was by immunoSEQ multiplex PCR. The sample lists about 2,100,000 clones, under 95% occurring once. Remarks on this clone: Antigen unknown.

The V call is TRBV9, the J call TRBJ1-1; 8 bases match TRBD1. The material sequenced was naive CD8+ T cells from PBMCs. This sequence was found in a man aged 18 to 35 in good health. Some clones in this sample may be carry-over from other donors' samples. The CDR3 protein is CASSPTGGDTEAFF. CDR3 coding DNA: TGTGCCAGCAGCCCAACAGGGGGAGACACTGAAGCTTTCTTT.